These T cell receptor beta chains were read from a single sample in a study of CD8 T cells in Susac syndrome. One entry per CDR3 protein, called by TCRdb with MiXCR from the immunoSEQ multiplex PCR reads. The table records 150,000 to 200,000 distinct CDR3 sequences, 90% to 95% of them present only once. Sequenced sample: CD4+ T cells from PBMCs. The receptors derive from a human donor with Susac syndrome. CDR3s include the opening cysteine and the closing phenylalanine or tryptophan. Each record gives: V gene, clone size, J gene, D gene, CDR3 protein, CDR3 DNA. D genes are given only for firm matches. Clone size is shown for a subset of rows, as once, few, many or a class of expanded clone.

v_call: TRBV6-1; clone_size: NA; j_call: TRBJ1-6; d_call: TRBD1; cdr3_aa: CASRGQGENSPLHF; cdr3_nt: TGTGCCAGCAGAGGACAGGGGGAAAATTCACCCCTCCACTTT
v_call: TRBV7-3; clone_size: NA; j_call: TRBJ2-3; d_call: TRBD2; cdr3_aa: CASSLIGGGAWDTQYF; cdr3_nt: TGTGCCAGCAGCTTAATAGGCGGGGGGGCCTGGGATACGCAGTATTTT
v_call: TRBV3-1; clone_size: NA; j_call: TRBJ2-5; d_call: TRBD2; cdr3_aa: CASRIRLAGGPETQYF; cdr3_nt: TGTGCCAGCAGGATAAGACTAGCGGGGGGGCCTGAGACCCAGTACTTC
v_call: TRBV5-6; clone_size: NA; j_call: TRBJ1-5; d_call: NA; cdr3_aa: CASSLEGGTGFLPQHF; cdr3_nt: TGTGCCAGCAGCTTGGAGGGCGGAACAGGGTTTTTGCCCCAGCATTTT
v_call: TRBV3-1; clone_size: NA; j_call: TRBJ1-1; d_call: NA; cdr3_aa: CASSQLRGPRVTEAFF; cdr3_nt: TGTGCCAGCAGCCAACTTCGGGGTCCCAGGGTAACTGAAGCTTTCTTT
v_call: TRBV4-2; clone_size: NA; j_call: TRBJ2-3; d_call: TRBD2; cdr3_aa: CASSQDPKRGGLDTQYF; cdr3_nt: TGTGCCAGCAGCCAAGATCCCAAGCGGGGGGGCCTCGATACGCAGTATTTT
v_call: TRBV20-1; clone_size: NA; j_call: TRBJ1-4; d_call: NA; cdr3_aa: CSARGATNEKLFF; cdr3_nt: TGCAGTGCTAGGGGCGCAACTAATGAAAAACTGTTTTTT
v_call: TRBV20-1; clone_size: NA; j_call: TRBJ2-5; d_call: NA; cdr3_aa: CSATLGGAREETQYF; cdr3_nt: TGCAGTGCCACCTTGGGGGGGGCTCGAGAAGAGACCCAGTACTTC
v_call: TRBV5-1; clone_size: NA; j_call: TRBJ2-5; d_call: NA; cdr3_aa: CASSINTGFQETQYF; cdr3_nt: TGCGCCAGCAGCATAAACACGGGATTCCAAGAGACCCAGTACTTC
v_call: TRBV29-1; clone_size: once; j_call: TRBJ2-2; d_call: TRBD2; cdr3_aa: CSVRPGLGPGELFF; cdr3_nt: TGCAGCGTTCGCCCGGGACTAGGGCCCGGGGAGCTGTTTTTT
v_call: TRBV3-1; clone_size: NA; j_call: TRBJ2-5; d_call: NA; cdr3_aa: CASSQVRQETQYF; cdr3_nt: TGTGCCAGCAGCCAAGTCCGCCAAGAGACCCAGTACTTC
v_call: TRBV6-5; clone_size: NA; j_call: TRBJ2-7; d_call: NA; cdr3_aa: CASSPEGSSYEQYF; cdr3_nt: TGTGCCAGCAGCCCCGAGGGCTCCTCCTACGAGCAGTACTTC
v_call: TRBV9; clone_size: NA; j_call: TRBJ2-3; d_call: NA; cdr3_aa: CASSVAGSDTQYF; cdr3_nt: TGTGCCAGCAGCGTAGCTGGGTCAGATACGCAGTATTTT
v_call: TRBV29-1; clone_size: NA; j_call: TRBJ2-7; d_call: TRBD2; cdr3_aa: CSVYVAGANYEQYF; cdr3_nt: TGCAGCGTCTACGTAGCGGGGGCCAATTACGAGCAGTACTTC
v_call: TRBV20-1; clone_size: NA; j_call: TRBJ2-3; d_call: NA; cdr3_aa: CSARDGPGKANTQYF; cdr3_nt: TGCAGTGCTAGAGATGGTCCGGGGAAGGCGAATACGCAGTATTTT
v_call: TRBV7-3; clone_size: NA; j_call: TRBJ1-6; d_call: NA; cdr3_aa: CASSGGLNSPLHF; cdr3_nt: TGTGCCAGCAGTGGGGGCCTTAATTCACCCCTCCACTTT
v_call: TRBV30; clone_size: NA; j_call: TRBJ1-4; d_call: TRBD1; cdr3_aa: CAWSRGRAGGVEKLFF; cdr3_nt: TGTGCCTGGAGTAGGGGACGGGCAGGGGGCGTTGAAAAACTGTTTTTT
v_call: TRBV2; clone_size: NA; j_call: TRBJ2-5; d_call: NA; cdr3_aa: CASFRVAQGTQYF; cdr3_nt: TGTGCCAGCTTTAGAGTGGCTCAAGGGACCCAGTACTTC
v_call: TRBV7-8; clone_size: NA; j_call: TRBJ1-2; d_call: NA; cdr3_aa: CASSLGASYPNYGYTF; cdr3_nt: TGTGCCAGCAGCTTAGGGGCCTCTTATCCGAACTATGGCTACACCTTC
v_call: TRBV27; clone_size: NA; j_call: TRBJ1-5; d_call: NA; cdr3_aa: CASSLSKGGDSQPQHF; cdr3_nt: TGTGCCAGCAGTTTATCGAAGGGGGGTGATAGTCAGCCCCAGCATTTT
v_call: TRBV20-1; clone_size: NA; j_call: TRBJ2-7; d_call: TRBD1; cdr3_aa: CSGRGGTGANEQYF; cdr3_nt: TGCAGTGGAAGGGGCGGGACAGGGGCGAACGAGCAGTACTTC
v_call: TRBV9; clone_size: NA; j_call: TRBJ1-2; d_call: NA; cdr3_aa: CASTRTNYGYTF; cdr3_nt: TGTGCCAGCACCCGGACTAACTATGGCTACACCTTC
v_call: TRBV30; clone_size: NA; j_call: TRBJ2-5; d_call: NA; cdr3_aa: CALGGGRETQYF; cdr3_nt: TGTGCCCTGGGAGGGGGACGGGAGACCCAGTACTTC
v_call: TRBV12-3/TRBV12-4; clone_size: NA; j_call: TRBJ1-2; d_call: NA; cdr3_aa: CASGYRTLTRDGYTF; cdr3_nt: TGTGCCAGCGGCTATCGAACCCTAACAAGGGATGGCTACACCTTC
v_call: TRBV24-1; clone_size: NA; j_call: TRBJ2-3; d_call: NA; cdr3_aa: CATSDRARGTQYF; cdr3_nt: TGTGCCACCAGTGATCGGGCCAGGGGTACGCAGTATTTT
v_call: TRBV6-4; clone_size: once; j_call: TRBJ2-3; d_call: TRBD2; cdr3_aa: CASSDSIAGTQYF; cdr3_nt: TGTGCCAGCAGTGACTCGATAGCGGGTACGCAGTATTTT
v_call: TRBV23-1; clone_size: NA; j_call: TRBJ2-5; d_call: TRBD1; cdr3_aa: CASSRTPGQPHPQETQYF; cdr3_nt: TGCGCCAGCAGTCGGACGCCGGGACAGCCTCACCCCCAAGAGACCCAGTACTTC
v_call: TRBV2; clone_size: NA; j_call: TRBJ2-1; d_call: NA; cdr3_aa: CAAPRMGYNEQFF; cdr3_nt: TGTGCCGCTCCCCGGATGGGGTACAATGAGCAGTTCTTC
v_call: TRBV12-3/TRBV12-4; clone_size: NA; j_call: TRBJ1-5; d_call: NA; cdr3_aa: CASSLVPQGMQPQHF; cdr3_nt: TGTGCCAGCAGCCTAGTCCCCCAGGGAATGCAGCCCCAGCATTTT
v_call: TRBV29-1; clone_size: NA; j_call: TRBJ2-3; d_call: NA; cdr3_aa: CSVDEGGTDTQYF; cdr3_nt: TGCAGCGTTGATGAGGGGGGCACAGATACGCAGTATTTT
v_call: TRBV10-1; clone_size: once; j_call: TRBJ2-3; d_call: TRBD2; cdr3_aa: CASSESQAGGPDTQYF; cdr3_nt: TGCGCCAGCAGTGAGTCGCAAGCGGGGGGCCCAGATACGCAGTATTTT
v_call: TRBV6-5; clone_size: NA; j_call: TRBJ1-6; d_call: NA; cdr3_aa: CASSYSRGTYNSPLHF; cdr3_nt: TGTGCCAGCAGTTACTCCCGGGGGACCTATAATTCACCCCTCCACTTT